This T cell receptor (beta chain) stems from a study of blood T cell repertoires in COVID-19. At the level of the study: COVID-19 samples from acute and convalescent phases originated in the United States, Italy and Spain.

In terms of age and location, participants ranged from roughly 18 to 100 years and lived in about two dozen US areas. Researchers sorted participants into cohorts using their self-reported clinical history. Assay: immunoSEQ multiplex PCR; the TCRdb copy retains only in-frame clones and omits some. The sample contains a few hundred thousand clones, 90% of which appear only once. The TCR comes from a woman between 18 and 30 years old with acute COVID-19. Sequenced input: PBMCs or T cells enriched from blood (not recorded which).

CDR3 in DNA: TGTGCCAGCAGCTTGAGCGGGAGTGGGTACAATGAGCAGTTCTTC. Residues: CASSLSGSGYNEQFF. The V gene is TRBV11-3, the J gene TRBJ2-1, with 8 nucleotides matching TRBD2. This CDR3 is built from 15 residues. Germline CDR1 and CDR2: SGHNT and YENEEA. Germline trimming cut 3 bases from V and 4 bases from J; bases unmatched to any gene: 5. Variable domain in full (rest from reference TRBV11-3 and TRBJ2-1): EAGVVQSPRYKIIEKKQPVAFWCNPISGHNTLYWYLQNLGQGPELLIRYENEEAVDDSQLPKDRFSAERLKGVDSTLKIQPAELGDSAVYLCASSLSGSGYNEQFFGPGTRLTVL.